Listed below are T cell receptor beta chains from one sample, sequenced in a study of CD8 T cells in ankylosing spondylitis. Using its own MiXCR run on the 5' RACE reads, TCRdb lists one record per CDR3 protein. The table shows about 310,000 distinct CDR3 sequences, with under 25% occurring only once. The sequencing sample was made of blood, either unsorted or a sorted T cell fraction (not recorded which). The receptors originated from a female donor with ankylosing spondylitis or in good health (not recorded which). The conserved cysteine and the conserved F or W are not part of the CDR3 here. A D gene is named only where the DNA matches it firmly.

CDR3aa,d_gene,j_gene,v_gene
ASSFWQTQETQY,.,TRBJ2-5,TRBV7-6
AISQGYEQY,.,TRBJ2-7,TRBV10-3
ASNPGRSARGQPQH,.,TRBJ1-5,TRBV27
AWRIPGGRYEQY,TRBD1,TRBJ2-7,TRBV30
ASTVGTSYNEQF,.,TRBJ2-1,TRBV19
ASSSPRLASNEQF,TRBD2,TRBJ2-1,TRBV12-3/TRBV12-4
ASSYEDRGGETQY,TRBD1,TRBJ2-5,TRBV6-5
ATSRDRGVNRGNYGYT,TRBD1,TRBJ1-2,TRBV15
ATGEGLSGNTEAF,.,TRBJ1-1,TRBV12-3/TRBV12-4
ASRTYANEQF,.,TRBJ2-1,TRBV12-3/TRBV12-4
ASSTDRVSNEQF,TRBD1,TRBJ2-1,TRBV7-3
ASSLSRTEAF,.,TRBJ1-1,TRBV12-3/TRBV12-4
ASSLERLAGGLAKNIQY,TRBD2,TRBJ2-4,TRBV11-2
ASSYSFLNEGTQY,.,TRBJ2-5,TRBV6-5
SVEVSGGTEAF,.,TRBJ1-1,TRBV29-1
AISESTEYEQY,.,TRBJ2-7,TRBV10-3
ASSHGDRGMAQLF,TRBD1,TRBJ1-4,TRBV12-3/TRBV12-4
ASSVGTRGGHEQY,.,TRBJ2-7,TRBV9
ASSYEPGREKLF,.,TRBJ1-4,TRBV6-5
ASSDGRAIYNEQF,.,TRBJ2-1,TRBV9
SSYTGFGGYT,.,TRBJ1-2,TRBV29-1
ASSFRGLVGGYT,.,TRBJ1-2,TRBV12-3/TRBV12-4
ASSDGGLSYEQY,.,TRBJ2-7,TRBV10-1
ASSLKGDTGELF,.,TRBJ2-2,TRBV6-1
ASSRDGFKSQY,.,TRBJ2-5,TRBV7-9
ASSLGGGEQY,.,TRBJ2-7,TRBV12-3/TRBV12-4
ASSYSYRQAYGYT,.,TRBJ1-2,TRBV6-5
ASSLEGGSRGGYT,.,TRBJ1-2,TRBV7-9
ASSDSGGPGDTQY,TRBD2,TRBJ2-3,TRBV10-1
SARTYVSGGTGELF,.,TRBJ2-2,TRBV20-1
ASSLGLGRFSMPQH,.,TRBJ1-5,TRBV7-2
ATSEPGPDSYEQY,.,TRBJ2-7,TRBV24-1
SASFGPKPNEQF,.,TRBJ2-1,TRBV20-1
ASSQDTPYSSYNSPLH,.,TRBJ1-6,TRBV4-3
ASSTQQGVPTYEQY,.,TRBJ2-7,TRBV21-1
ASSLDRGANYGYT,.,TRBJ1-2,TRBV11-2
SVVRGQQENQY,.,TRBJ2-5,TRBV29-1
SALPLRLAGLGETQY,TRBD2,TRBJ2-5,TRBV20-1
SVEGNRARQF,.,TRBJ2-1,TRBV29-1
SAKARSEAF,.,TRBJ1-1,TRBV29-1
ASSRGIAGVGNEQF,TRBD2,TRBJ2-1,TRBV7-2